This TCR beta chain was documented in a study of blood T cell repertoires in COVID-19 (dated by TCRdb to the early 2020s). Describing the broader study: Collaborator samples came from the United States, Italy and Spain and covered acute and convalescent phases of COVID-19. The prospective study material was composed of cDNA or gDNA derived from T cells, B-cell-depleted T cells, or PBMCs. Subjects who had been exposed to COVID-19, were actively infected with it, or had recovered from it provided the deeply sampled blood TCRbeta repertoires that made up the dataset. The repertoires were released in a freely available public database intended as a resource for research on the immune response to SARS-CoV-2. The samples were drawn from two sources: the first 160 participants of the ongoing ImmuneRACE study, and 950 to 1,500 subjects contributed by 6 global collaborators. Nearly every sample came with metadata listing a de-identified subject ID, COVID-19 status, age in years and sex. Where available, HLA class I and class II types were taken from metadata supplied by the sample provider and were not determined by assay-based typing. On the study overall, not on this receptor specifically: The amount of clinical and demographic metadata varied by source and participant and was provided uncurated.

One collaborating source in Seattle enrolled patients during active infection and followed them longitudinally through the course of disease. Collaborating institutions collected whole blood in K2EDTA tubes following their own protocols. Collaborator samples were shipped for TCRbeta analysis as frozen whole blood, isolated PBMCs, or DNA extracted from either sample type. Measured from the cysteine to the phenylalanine, the CDR3 is 16 residues long. Just CDR3 DNA is preserved here, 48 bases in frame from base 1. In the germline V gene (reference sequence), CDR1 corresponds to LNHNV and CDR2 to YYDKDF. Between the V and J ends, shortened by 1 base and 7 bases respectively, the junction contains 14 bases. Of note for this clone: Its antigen remains undetermined. No qualities accompany the bases; no much larger clone lies one base away.

TCRbeta CDR3 regions were amplified from genomic DNA by means of the immunoSEQ Assay, a bias-controlled multiplex PCR. In the authors' own workflow: The number of nucleated cells in each sample was estimated from the amplification of reference gene primers within the assay. To quantify the absolute abundance of each unique TCRbeta CDR3 rearrangement, sequence reads were collapsed and filtered. Productive Simpson clonality was computed per sample as the square root of Simpson's diversity index over productive rearrangements. TCRdb obtained this table from immuneACCESS and retained in-frame rearrangements with V and J assigned. These tables miss some clones; where compared with another copy, unresolved V genes account for less than half of the shortfall, and the remainder is unexplained. V and J calls and clone size follow that table, whereas D and trimming were derived from the DNA. Here the sample has about 160,000 clones; 80% to 95% occur a single time. The top ten clones comprise under 2% of the sample.

This TCR derives from a woman in her sixties or seventies with COVID-19, enrolled during active disease. The specimen was peripheral blood. The sequence joins TRBV15 to TRBJ1-6; the D gene assignment is ambiguous. CDR3 region: CATSRAHSQRNSPLHF. The DNA is TGTGCCACCAGCAGAGCCCACAGCCAAAGGAATTCACCCCTCCACTTT.